The 11 T cell receptor beta chains presented below share a single source sample, sequenced in a study of T cell changes during pregnancy in multiple sclerosis. Some clones are missing from TCRdb's copy, which holds only in-frame ones; the method was immunoSEQ multiplex PCR. The sample contains around 88,000 clones, approximately 89% of which appear only once. The input for sequencing was peripheral blood, taken in the first trimester of pregnancy. These receptors were taken from a female donor with multiple sclerosis, enrolled in a pregnancy study.

The CDR3 DNA reads as TGTGCCAGCAGCCGGGGACAGGGGAACACTGAAGCTTTCTTT. The encoded protein is CASSRGQGNTEAFF. The V and J genes are TRBV7-9 and TRBJ1-1; 9 nucleotides agree with TRBD1. V gave up 5 bases and J gave up 1 base; unmatched junction bases: 2. The CDR3 is 14 amino acids. The germline V gene encodes CDR1 SEHNR and CDR2 FQNEAQ (reference sequence).

The chain combines TRBV5-4 with TRBJ1-1; D might be TRBD1 (6 bases). Trimming removed 3 bases from V and 1 base from J, with 7 bases in between. This CDR3 region has 13 residues. Germline lookup yields CDR1 SGHNT and CDR2 YYREEE (reference sequence). The CDR3 nucleotides are TGTGCCAGCAGCTGGGGACAGAACACTGAAGCTTTCTTT. Translating it yields CASSWGQNTEAFF. The whole variable domain, remainder taken from reference TRBV5-4 and TRBJ1-1, is ETGVTQSPTHLIKTRGQQVTLRCSSQSGHNTVSWYQQALGQGPQFIFQYYREEENGRGNFPPRFSGLQFPNYSSELNVNALELDDSALYLCASSWGQNTEAFFGQGTRLTVV.

The chain recombines TRBV2 with TRBJ2-2, with 7 nucleotides matching TRBD2. The germline gives CDR1 SNHLY, CDR2 FYNNEI. The V and J ends lost 5 bases and 1 base, in that order; junction bases with no gene match: 4. CDR3 length: 15 residues. The CDR3 sequence is CASSWTRGNTGELFF. CDR3 nucleotide sequence: TGTGCCAGCAGTTGGACTAGGGGGAACACCGGGGAGCTGTTTTTT.

The chain is built from TRBV5-1 and TRBJ2-4, with D possibly being TRBD1 (5 bases). From germline, CDR1 is SGHRS and CDR2 YFSETQ. Trimming shortened V by 4 bases and J by 5 bases, and 13 bases separated the two germline ends. The CDR3 extends over 14 amino acids. As DNA, the CDR3 is TGCGCCAGCAGCACCTATGGGGCGGAAAACATTCAGTACTTC. Its translation is CASSTYGAENIQYF.

The V and J genes are TRBV18 and TRBJ1-1, with a tentative D call TRBD1 (6 bases). Germline loops: CDR1 KGHSH, CDR2 LQKENI. Trimming stripped 4 bases from V and 4 bases from J, with 13 bases between. The CDR3 is 14 amino acids. For the CDR3, the DNA is TGTGCCAGCTCACAAACCAGGGGTATCACTGAAGCTTTCTTT. Protein: CASSQTRGITEAFF.

DNA for the CDR3: TGCGCCAGCAGCCTCGGACTAGCGGGAGCCACAGATACGCAGTATTTT. This encodes CASSLGLAGATDTQYF. The chain carries TRBV4-1 and TRBJ2-3, with 13 bases identical to TRBD2. V shed 4 bases, J shed 2 bases, and the junction held 3 bases outside the gene matches. This CDR3 has 16 residues. CDR1 is MGHRA and CDR2 is YSYEKL in the germline V gene.

The chain links TRBV28 to TRBJ1-2, with D unclear. Germline-derived CDR1 and CDR2 are MDHEN and SYDVKM. V was trimmed by 1 base and J by 8 bases, leaving 8 bases between them. The CDR3 length is 12 residues. Written as DNA, the CDR3 is TGTGCCAGCAGTTTATACCCGAGGGGCTACACCTTC. The encoded protein is CASSLYPRGYTF.

This chain links TRBV11-3 with TRBJ2-1, with TRBD2 identical over 7 bases. The CDR3 has 16 residues. Germline CDR1 SGHNT, CDR2 YENEEA. V lost 1 base to trimming and J lost 0 bases; unmatched junction nucleotides: 3. The DNA of the CDR3 is TGTGCCAGCAGCTTAGGGGGCGGGAGCTCCTACAATGAGCAGTTCTTC. It translates to CASSLGGGSSYNEQFF.

This chain joins TRBV9 and TRBJ1-3; 7 nucleotides align to TRBD1. This CDR3 has 15 amino acids. V was clipped by 0 bases and J by 4 bases; unmatched bases: 4. Germline-derived CDR1 and CDR2 are SGDLS and YYNGEE. CDR3 protein: CASSVGTGVGNTIYF. CDR3 DNA sequence: TGTGCCAGCAGCGTAGGGACAGGAGTCGGAAACACCATATATTTT. The full variable domain, its missing parts supplied by reference TRBV9 and TRBJ1-3, is DSGVTQTPKHLITATGQRVTLRCSPRSGDLSVYWYQQSLDQGLQFLIQYYNGEERAKGNILERFSAQQFPDLHSELNLSSLELGDSALYFCASSVGTGVGNTIYFGEGSWLTVV.

This chain uses TRBV5-1 with TRBJ2-1; TRBD2 is a possible D gene (5 bases). The germline V gene has CDR1 SGHRS and CDR2 YFSETQ. Trimming removed 0 bases from V and 5 bases from J, with 15 bases in between. This CDR3 contains 16 residues. The CDR3 is CASSLAGLAYDNEQFF. The CDR3 coding sequence is TGCGCCAGCAGCTTGGCCGGACTGGCGTACGACAATGAGCAGTTCTTC. Full variable domain (rest looked up from reference TRBV5-1 and TRBJ2-1): KAGVTQTPRYLIKTRGQQVTLSCSPISGHRSVSWYQQTPGQGLQFLFEYFSETQRNKGNFPGRFSGRQFSNSRSEMNVSTLELGDSALYLCASSLAGLAYDNEQFFGPGTRLTVL.

J is TRBJ1-5 and V is TRBV7-8, with 12 bases fitting TRBD1. J lost 2 bases, V lost 3 bases, and 8 bases had no gene match. The CDR3 sequence is 18 residues long. Germline-derived CDR1 and CDR2 are SGHVS and FQNEAQ. CDR3 coding DNA: TGTGCCAGCAGCTTGGGGACAGGGGGCATTAGGGGCAATCAGCCCCAGCATTTT. This translates into CASSLGTGGIRGNQPQHF.